This TCR beta chain was retrieved from a study of identical twins. The J segment lost 5 bases and the V segment lost 6 bases, leaving 10 bases of the junction unmatched. The CDR3 contains 16 residues. Whole-study results and caveats: While abundant cord blood beta clonotypes carried fewer insertions, memory repertoires showed no such pattern. Twin pairs' shared out-of-frame alpha sequences were enriched in low generation probability.

TCRdb itself ran the 5' RACE reads through MiXCR, one entry per CDR3 protein. The table shows approximately 470,000 distinct CDR3 sequences, with 12% to 15% occurring only once. This clonotype was seen repeatedly, ten times or more. What it binds is unknown. In addition, the sample was reused for a study of yellow fever vaccine responses in identical twins. That paper adds: Vaccine-induced T cell responses in twins were reportedly observed to appear partly convergent, partly personalized.

The TCR originated in a woman aged 18-29 years in good health. Sample: CD4+ T cells sorted from blood. The chain carries TRBV12-3 or TRBV12-4 and TRBJ2-1, with TRBD1 matching 10 bases. CDR3 DNA: TGTGCCAGCAGGACCAGCCGGGACAGGGGCCACAATGAGCAGTTCTTC. This codes for CASRTSRDRGHNEQFF.